The 20 T cell receptor beta chains below come from one sample, sequenced in a study of beta chain features in type 1 diabetes. Study findings and constraints: Patients with Type 1 diabetes showed moderately but significantly shorter TCRB CDR3s in all four CD4+ subsets.

No antigen has been assigned to these receptors. Expressed TCRB transcripts were sequenced after all isolated RNA was converted to cDNA. Data came from immunoSEQ multiplex PCR; TCRdb stores just in-frame clones and leaves some out. Among 200,000 to 250,000 clones, roughly 16% were seen once, and the ten largest hold roughly 0.08%. The material sequenced was naive CD4+ T cells from blood. These TCRs come from a man in his thirties or forties with type 1 diabetes.

The rearrangement links TRBV28 to TRBJ2-3; D might be TRBD1 (6 bases). Germline V lookup: CDR1 MDHEN, CDR2 SYDVKM. V was cut by 5 bases and J by 1 base, with 13 bases left in between. CDR3 length: 15 residues. The CDR3 DNA is TGTGCCAGCAGTACAGGGTGGAGCGGCACAGATACGCAGTATTTT. The encoded protein is CASSTGWSGTDTQYF.

The genes are TRBV7-9 and TRBJ2-1; 7 bases match TRBD2. From germline, CDR1 is SEHNR and CDR2 FQNEAQ (reference sequence). V shed 3 bases, J shed 0 bases, and the junction held 8 bases outside the gene matches. This CDR3 spans 17 amino acids. DNA for the CDR3: TGTGCCAGCAGCTTGGCTAGCGGTTCGAGCTCCTACAATGAGCAGTTCTTC. It encodes CASSLASGSSSYNEQFF. Full variable domain (remainder filled in from reference TRBV7-9 and TRBJ2-1): DTGVSQNPRHKITKRGQNVTFRCDPISEHNRLYWYRQTLGQGPEFLTYFQNEAQLEKSRLLSDRFSAERPKGSFSTLEIQRTEQGDSAMYLCASSLASGSSSYNEQFFGPGTRLTVL.

This clone turned up a few times. This sample includes further DNA sequences coding for the same CDR3. The chain combines TRBV29-1 with TRBJ1-4, with no clear D. Germline lookup yields CDR1 SQVTM and CDR2 ANQGSEA. CDR3 size: 11 residues. V dropped 7 bases and J dropped 4 bases, with 7 bases sitting between them. CDR3 bases: TGCAGCGGCCAGTTTAATGAAAAACTGTTTTTT. Protein product: CSGQFNEKLFF. The full variable domain, rest sourced from reference TRBV29-1 and TRBJ1-4, is SAVISQKPSRDICQRGTSLTIQCQVDSQVTMMFWYRQQPGQSLTLIATANQGSEATYESGFVIDKFPISRPNLTFSTLTVSNMSPEDSSIYLCSGQFNEKLFFGSGTQLSVL.

This clone has just a few counts. The J gene is TRBJ1-1, the V gene TRBV29-1, with D perhaps matching TRBD1 (6 bases). Per germline, CDR1 SQVTM and CDR2 ANQGSEA. Trimming shortened V by 7 bases and J by 12 bases, and 21 bases separated the two germline ends. The CDR3 is made up of 12 amino acids. CDR3 protein: CSATRTAKITFF. The CDR3 coding sequence is TGCAGCGCAACTCGGACAGCGAAGATAACTTTCTTT.

The chain carries TRBV7-2 and TRBJ2-5; TRBD2 is a possible D gene (6 bases). This CDR3 contains 15 residues. With 2 bases removed from V and 5 bases from J, the gap between germline ends came to 15 bases. Germline V gives CDR1 SGHTA, CDR2 FQGNSA. DNA of the CDR3: TGTGCCAGCAGCTTAAACCCGGGAGCCGGGGAGACCCAGTACTTC. Translation gives CASSLNPGAGETQYF.

The chain links TRBV7-2 to TRBJ2-1, with D uncertain. The CDR3 runs 13 residues. Per the germline V gene, CDR1 is SGHTA and CDR2 is FQGNSA. V shed 6 bases and J shed 0 bases, with 6 bases lying between them. CDR3 in amino acids: CASRGSSYNEQFF. The CDR3 DNA is TGTGCCAGCAGGGGATCCTCCTACAATGAGCAGTTCTTC.

Remarks on this clone: Other DNA sequences in this specimen translate into the identical CDR3. This chain's CDR3 is CASSVADTQYF. The CDR3 DNA reads as TGTGCCAGCAGCGTAGCAGATACGCAGTATTTT. This chain links TRBV9 with TRBJ2-3; D gene ambiguous. With 0 bases removed from V and 4 bases from J, the gap between germline ends came to 0 bases. The CDR3 length is 11 residues. Per the germline V gene, CDR1 is SGDLS and CDR2 is YYNGEE.

This sequence joins TRBV27 and TRBJ1-2, with 7 bases identical to TRBD1. Unmatched junction bases numbered 8, after V lost 7 bases and J lost 6 bases. The CDR3 totals 13 residues. The germline V gene has CDR1 MNHEY and CDR2 SMNVEV (reference sequence). CDR3 region: CASTPTGFNGYTF. DNA for the CDR3: TGTGCCAGCACTCCGACAGGGTTCAATGGCTACACCTTC.

This clone has only a few counts. This chain links TRBV9 with TRBJ2-2, with 7 positions matching TRBD1. CDR3 length: 15 residues. Germline CDR1 is SGDLS and CDR2 is YYNGEE. Trimming removed 2 bases from V and 4 bases from J; junction bases left unmatched: 5. CDR3 sequence (DNA): TGTGCCAGCAGCGTCACCGGGACAGCCACCGGGGAGCTGTTTTTT. Its translation: CASSVTGTATGELFF.

This clone has more than one count but fewer than ten. The gene calls are TRBV29-1 and TRBJ2-3, with unresolved D. V lost 4 bases and J 4 bases, leaving 12 bases between the germline ends. The CDR3 loop spans 13 amino acids. CDR1 is SQVTM and CDR2 is ANQGSEA in the germline V gene. The CDR3 nucleotides read TGCAGCGTTGGGCCGACCTCCGCAGATACGCAGTATTTT. This encodes CSVGPTSADTQYF.

The rearrangement links TRBV6-1 to TRBJ2-3, with TRBD2 matching 13 bases. V lost 10 bases and J lost 5; bases outside the gene matches: 3. The CDR3 extends over 13 amino acids. CDR1 is MNHNS, CDR2 SASEGT, per germline. Here the CDR3 DNA reads TGTGCCATCGGACTAGCGGGAGAAGATACGCAGTATTTT. This codes for CAIGLAGEDTQYF.

This clone appeared a few times. The chain carries TRBV29-1 and TRBJ2-2; 7 nucleotides line up with TRBD2. This CDR3 has 15 amino acids. The V gene end was trimmed by 3 bases and the J gene end by 4 bases; junction bases not matched to a gene: 8. CDR1 SQVTM and CDR2 ANQGSEA come from the germline V gene. The CDR3 protein is CSVDLSGGSTGELFF. The CDR3 bases are TGCAGCGTTGATCTTTCGGGGGGAAGCACCGGGGAGCTGTTTTTT.

This sequence joins TRBV6-6 and TRBJ2-1, with unresolved D. V was pared by 5 bases and J by 10 bases, with 18 bases between. The CDR3 length is 14 residues. Germline CDR1 is MNHNY and CDR2 is SVGAGI (reference sequence). The CDR3 coding sequence is TGTGCCAGCAGTCCAATAGCCTTACAGACGGAGCAGTTCTTC. Residues: CASSPIALQTEQFF.

This chain joins TRBV20-1 and TRBJ2-3; no reliable D call. V gave up 6 bases and J gave up 4 bases, with 8 bases separating them. Germline loops: CDR1 DFQATT, CDR2 SNEGSKA (reference sequence). The CDR3 totals 11 residues. The CDR3 DNA is TGCAGTGCCCCCAGTGCAGATACGCAGTATTTT. It translates to CSAPSADTQYF.

This clone was seen more than once but under ten times. The chain employs TRBV28 and TRBJ2-5; weak D call: TRBD2 (5 bases). The CDR3 totals 17 residues. Germline-derived CDR1 and CDR2 are MDHEN and SYDVKM. V lost 5 bases, J lost 4 bases, and 23 bases lay in between. CDR3 region: CASSPSVWTPDLETQYF. The DNA for the CDR3 is TGTGCCAGCAGTCCCTCTGTATGGACTCCTGACCTAGAGACCCAGTACTTC.

The chain combines TRBV4-1 with TRBJ2-3; 9 nucleotides align to TRBD1. The V and J ends lost 1 base and 3 bases, in that order; junction bases with no gene match: 2. Germline V CDR1 and CDR2: MGHRA, YSYEKL. CDR3 size: 15 residues. CDR3 coding DNA: TGCGCCAGCAGCCAAGGGGACAGGGATACAGATACGCAGTATTTT. Translation gives CASSQGDRDTDTQYF.

This clone was counted between two and nine times. V is TRBV6-5 and J is TRBJ1-1; tentative D call: TRBD1 (5 bases). The germline V gene encodes CDR1 MNHEY and CDR2 SVGAGI. This CDR3 has 12 residues. V was cut by 8 bases and J by 5 bases, with 12 bases left in between. The CDR3 DNA sequence: TGTGCCAGCCATAAGGGGACGACTGAAGCTTTCTTT. Its protein product is CASHKGTTEAFF.

This clone has a handful of counts. This chain connects TRBV29-1 to TRBJ1-3; D is ambiguous. Trimming cost V 5 bases and J 0 bases, with 5 bases left between them. CDR3 length equals 12 residues. Germline values: CDR1 SQVTM, CDR2 ANQGSEA. CDR3 residues: CSVFSSGNTIYF. DNA for the CDR3: TGCAGCGTTTTCAGCTCTGGAAACACCATATATTTT.

Only a few counts were recorded for this clone. This chain links TRBV7-2 with TRBJ2-7; D is uncertain. The CDR3 consists of 13 residues. CDR1 and CDR2 from the germline V gene are SGHTA and FQGNSA. Trimming took off 2 bases at V and 2 bases at J, with 7 bases between the two ends. The chain's CDR3 is CASSLSGAYEQYF. The CDR3 bases are TGTGCCAGCAGCTTAAGTGGCGCCTACGAGCAGTACTTC. The full variable domain, with the rest looked up from reference TRBV7-2 and TRBJ2-7, is GAGVSQSPSNKVTEKGKDVELRCDPISGHTALYWYRQSLGQGLEFLIYFQGNSAPDKSGLPSDRFSAERTGGSVSTLTIQRTQQEDSAVYLCASSLSGAYEQYFGPGTRLTVT.

The chain recombines TRBV7-9 with TRBJ2-7, with D perhaps TRBD2 (5 bases). The CDR3 covers 14 residues. Trimming stripped 5 bases from V and 3 bases from J, with 14 bases between. CDR1 SEHNR and CDR2 FQNEAQ come from the germline V gene (reference sequence). The CDR3 nucleotides read TGTGCCAGCAGCCGACCGGCCCGGGACTACGAGCAGTACTTC. Translated, it gives CASSRPARDYEQYF.